The next 13 T cell receptor beta chains were all read from a single sample in a study of graft-versus-host responses after intestinal transplantation. The assay was immunoSEQ multiplex PCR, and TCRdb's table has in-frame clones only and misses some. Here the sample spans 9,500 or so clones, roughly 90% being singletons. The source material was PBMCs, sampled 242 days after intestinal transplant. Every receptor here comes from a human patient who received an intestinal transplant, so some T cells may come from the graft donor.

This chain connects TRBV6-5 to TRBJ1-2; 9 nucleotides match TRBD1. The CDR3 has 13 residues. V lost 7 bases, J lost 8 bases, and 8 bases stayed unmatched. From germline, CDR1 is MNHEY and CDR2 SVGAGI. The CDR3 DNA is TGTGCCAGCAACCCCGGGACAGGGCAGGGCTACACCTTC. Protein product: CASNPGTGQGYTF.

This clone was counted a few times. The chain carries TRBV28 and TRBJ2-2; 12 bases align to TRBD2. The CDR3 runs to 17 residues. The germline V gene has CDR1 MDHEN and CDR2 SYDVKM. The V segment lost 6 bases and the J segment 7 bases; nucleotides outside the gene matches: 12. CDR3: CASRLAGGPMNIGELFF. DNA of the CDR3: TGTGCCAGCAGGCTAGCGGGAGGGCCTATGAATATCGGGGAGCTGTTTTTT.

This clone was counted only a few times. The chain carries TRBV7-9 and TRBJ1-1; unclear D gene. From germline, CDR1 is SEHNR and CDR2 FQNEAQ (reference sequence). The CDR3 consists of 11 residues. The germline V and J ends were trimmed by 5 bases and 6 bases, with 7 bases remaining between them. The CDR3, as DNA: TGTGCCAGCAGCCGAAAGGCTGAAGCTTTCTTT. Translated: CASSRKAEAFF. The whole variable domain, remainder taken from reference TRBV7-9 and TRBJ1-1, is DTGVSQNPRHKITKRGQNVTFRCDPISEHNRLYWYRQTLGQGPEFLTYFQNEAQLEKSRLLSDRFSAERPKGSFSTLEIQRTEQGDSAMYLCASSRKAEAFFGQGTRLTVV.

The count of this clone is one. The J gene is TRBJ2-3, the V gene TRBV7-6; 11 positions match TRBD2. CDR1 SGHVS and CDR2 FNYEAQ come from the germline V gene. V lost 1 base to trimming and J lost 4 bases; unmatched junction nucleotides: 7. This CDR3 is 17 amino acids long. CDR3 DNA: TGTGCCAGCAGCTTAGGGTTAGCGGGAGGGCCATCAGATACGCAGTATTTT. Translating gives CASSLGLAGGPSDTQYF.

The chain couples TRBV21-1 to TRBJ2-7; TRBD1 reflects the table's D call only, with no check against the DNA. TRBV21-1 is designated a pseudogene. The CDR3 sequence is 15 residues long. This CDR3 reads CASSKAPDRIYEQYF. The CDR3 DNA is TGTGCCAGCAGCAAAGCCCCAGACAGGATCTACGAGCAGTACTTC.

To note about this clone: One junction end does not reproduce the germline sequence, and a read error may be involved. This chain joins TRBV7-7 and TRBJ2-1, with 7 bases aligning to TRBD1. The CDR3 totals 16 residues. Per the germline V gene, CDR1 is SSHAT and CDR2 is FNYEAQ (reference sequence). As DNA, the CDR3 is TGTGCTAGCAGCTTAGCCGAAGGACAGGCATACAATGAGCAGTTCTTC. Translation gives CASSLAEGQAYNEQFF.

This clone was seen a handful of times. V gene TRBV9 combines with J gene TRBJ1-1, with 7 bases matching TRBD1. Germline V CDR1 and CDR2: SGDLS, YYNGEE. The CDR3 length is 16 residues. The V gene end was trimmed by 4 bases and the J gene end by 1 base; junction bases not matched to a gene: 10. CDR3 residues: CASSHGTEFENTEAFF. The DNA of the CDR3 is TGTGCCAGCAGCCATGGGACAGAGTTTGAGAACACTGAAGCTTTCTTT.

J is TRBJ2-1 and V is TRBV6-5; the match to TRBD2 covers 10 bases. Unmatched junction bases numbered 7, after V lost 8 bases and J lost 9 bases. CDR3 length equals 13 residues. The germline V gene has CDR1 MNHEY and CDR2 SVGAGI. The CDR3: CASGLAGEGEQFF. CDR3 DNA: TGTGCCAGCGGGCTAGCGGGAGAGGGTGAGCAGTTCTTC.

This chain uses TRBV10-2 with TRBJ1-5; D not resolved. The CDR3 runs to 12 residues. The germline V gene has CDR1 WSHSY and CDR2 SAAADI. V was clipped by 8 bases and J by 2 bases, with 7 bases between them. The CDR3 DNA reads as TGCGCCAGCGGGGTGCGCAATCAGCCCCAGCATTTT. Translation gives CASGVRNQPQHF.

The chain combines TRBV7-9 with TRBJ2-7; a possible D gene is TRBD1 (6 bases). Trimming shortened V by 6 bases and J by 0 bases, and 12 bases separated the two germline ends. The CDR3 runs to 14 residues. Germline CDR1 reads SEHNR; CDR2 reads FQNEAQ (reference sequence). The CDR3 here is CASSTGLLSYEQYF. The CDR3 DNA reads as TGTGCCAGCAGTACAGGGCTTCTCTCCTACGAGCAGTACTTC.

The CDR3 loop is CASRRDRSSNQPQHF. The CDR3, as DNA: TGTGCCAGTAGGAGGGACAGAAGTAGCAATCAGCCCCAGCATTTT. The gene calls are TRBV19 and TRBJ1-5; TRBD1 aligns across 7 bases. Trimming cost V 6 bases and J 0 bases; bases outside gene matches: 5. The CDR3 runs 15 residues. CDR1 and CDR2 from the germline V gene are LNHDA and SQIVND (reference sequence).

This sequence joins TRBV27 and TRBJ2-7; 9 bases match TRBD1. Germline V gene lookup returns CDR1 MNHEY and CDR2 SMNVEV (reference sequence). The V gene end was trimmed by 8 bases and the J gene end by 1 base; junction bases not matched to a gene: 9. The CDR3 loop spans 15 amino acids. DNA of the CDR3: TGTGCCAGCTCCCCAGCCGGGACAGGGTCCTACGAGCAGTACTTC. As protein: CASSPAGTGSYEQYF.

The chain is built from TRBV6-5 and TRBJ2-7; D is undetermined. This CDR3 spans 15 amino acids. Germline assignment: CDR1 MNHEY and CDR2 SVGAGI. Trimming left V 1 base short and J 5 bases short, with 15 bases between. CDR3 sequence: CASSYYWGFYDEQYF. Written as DNA, the CDR3 is TGTGCCAGCAGTTACTACTGGGGATTTTATGACGAGCAGTACTTC.